The 28 T cell receptor beta chains reported below all come from one sample, sequenced in a study of blood T cell repertoires in COVID-19. Data came from immunoSEQ multiplex PCR; TCRdb stores just in-frame clones and leaves some out. Of more than 85,000 clones detected, 75% to 85% appear once; the ten largest clones hold around 22%. Sequenced sample: peripheral blood. These receptors originate from a man between 65 and 79 years old with acute or convalescent COVID-19.

The rearrangement joins TRBV6-2 or TRBV6-3 to TRBJ2-7; D is ambiguous. Germline loops: CDR1 MNHEY, CDR2 SVGEGT. V lost 2 bases and J 1 base, leaving 6 bases between the germline ends. This CDR3 comprises 13 residues. CDR3 DNA: TGTGCCAGCAGTTACAGCAGGTCCTACGAGCAGTACTTC. It translates to CASSYSRSYEQYF.

The chain combines TRBV3-1 (or the pseudogene TRBV3-2) with TRBJ2-1; 8 positions agree with TRBD2. CDR3 length equals 16 residues. The germline gives CDR1 LGHDT, CDR2 YNNKEL (reference sequence). V was clipped by 1 base and J by 4 bases; unmatched bases: 6. The CDR3 DNA sequence: TGTGCCAGCAGCCAAGCTCGCGGGACTAGGTACAATGAGCAGTTCTTC. Protein product: CASSQARGTRYNEQFF.

The chain employs TRBV6-6 and TRBJ2-7; D might be TRBD1 (5 bases). Germline CDR1 MNHNY, CDR2 SVGAGI (reference sequence). This CDR3 is built from 13 residues. V dropped 2 bases and J dropped 3 bases, with 8 bases sitting between them. The CDR3 loop is CASSYRQFYEQYF. The CDR3 DNA follows: TGTGCCAGCAGTTACCGACAGTTCTACGAGCAGTACTTC.

This chain uses TRBV3-1 (or the pseudogene TRBV3-2) with TRBJ2-3, with 8 bases that match TRBD2. The CDR3 is 13 residues long. Germline assignment: CDR1 LGHDT and CDR2 YNNKEL (reference sequence). Here the CDR3 reads CVIRREEADTQYF. The CDR3 DNA is TGTGTCATTAGGCGGGAGGAGGCGGATACGCAGTATTTT.

The chain carries TRBV13 and TRBJ1-1; the D gene is possibly TRBD1 (5 bases). Per germline, CDR1 PRHDT and CDR2 FYEKMQ (reference sequence). CDR3 length: 13 residues. V was trimmed by 2 bases and J by 7 bases, leaving 11 bases between them. This chain's CDR3 is CASSLRGEVEAFF. CDR3 bases: TGTGCCAGCAGCTTACGGGGGGAAGTTGAAGCTTTCTTT.

The V and J genes are TRBV19 and TRBJ2-3; a possible D gene is TRBD1 (6 bases). CDR1 is LNHDA and CDR2 is SQIVND in the germline V gene (reference sequence). The CDR3 totals 17 residues. The V end lost 3 bases, the J end lost 3 bases, and 19 bases lay between the germline ends. CDR3 region: CASSILPGPQGTDTQYF. The CDR3 DNA follows: TGTGCCAGTAGTATCCTTCCCGGTCCACAGGGAACAGATACGCAGTATTTT.

The chain is built from TRBV4-2 and TRBJ1-2; the match to TRBD1 covers 10 bases. V trimming: 3 bases; J trimming: 7 bases; junction bases outside the gene matches: 5. Germline CDR1 reads LGHNA; CDR2 reads YNFKEQ. The CDR3 spans 14 residues. CDR3 region: CASSQGTGVSGYTF. As DNA, the CDR3 is TGTGCCAGCAGCCAGGGGACAGGGGTAAGTGGCTACACCTTC.

This clone has a handful of counts. The chain joins TRBV25-1 to TRBJ1-1; D remains ambiguous. Germline loops: CDR1 MGHDK, CDR2 SYGVNS. The CDR3 consists of 13 residues. Deletions cut 6 bases from V and 1 base from J, with 9 bases between. The CDR3 DNA is TGTGCCAGCAGCCCCAGGCAGAACACTGAAGCTTTCTTT. This sequence encodes CASSPRQNTEAFF.

The gene calls are TRBV19 and TRBJ2-7, with 7 positions matching TRBD1. From germline, CDR1 is LNHDA and CDR2 SQIVND (reference sequence). The V gene end was trimmed by 3 bases and the J gene end by 5 bases; junction bases not matched to a gene: 1. The length of the CDR3 is 12 residues. Here the CDR3 reads CASSIDRDEQYF. The CDR3 DNA reads as TGTGCCAGTAGTATCGACAGGGACGAGCAGTACTTC.

In nucleotides, the CDR3 is TGTGCCAGCTCACGGGACAGGGGGCAATCTAACTATGGCTACACCTTC. Its translation: CASSRDRGQSNYGYTF. This chain connects TRBV18 to TRBJ1-2, with TRBD1 matching 12 bases. The CDR3 runs 16 residues. Germline loops: CDR1 KGHSH, CDR2 LQKENI. Trimming at V came to 4 bases and at J to 0 bases, leaving 3 bases not matched to a gene.

The chain links TRBV29-1 to TRBJ2-4; D is undetermined. Germline CDR1 is SQVTM and CDR2 is ANQGSEA. The CDR3 has 15 amino acids. V gave up 2 bases and J gave up 3 bases, with 14 bases separating them. The CDR3 nucleotides read TGCAGCGTTGAAATGAGGCGCATTGGCAAAAACATTCAGTACTTC. This codes for CSVEMRRIGKNIQYF.

This clone was seen only a few times. J is TRBJ1-5 and V is TRBV20-1; D unclear. Germline CDR1 is DFQATT and CDR2 is SNEGSKA (reference sequence). This CDR3 comprises 11 residues. Trimming took off 8 bases at V and 0 bases at J, with 5 bases between the two ends. CDR3 bases: TGCAGTCTCGGTAGCAATCAGCCCCAGCATTTT. This sequence encodes CSLGSNQPQHF.

This chain's CDR3 is CASSFTGGTGELFF. The CDR3, as DNA: TGTGCCAGCAGCTTTACAGGGGGAACCGGGGAGCTGTTTTTT. The chain combines TRBV5-5 with TRBJ2-2; 8 positions match TRBD1. This CDR3 is built from 14 residues. The V gene's germline CDR1 is SGHKS and CDR2 YYEKEE (reference sequence). Unmatched junction bases numbered 2, after V lost 2 bases and J lost 5 bases. Together with reference TRBV5-5 and TRBJ2-2, the CDR3 gives the full variable domain: DAGVTQSPTHLIKTRGQQVTLRCSPISGHKSVSWYQQVLGQGPQFIFQYYEKEERGRGNFPDRFSARQFPNYSSELNVNALLLGDSALYLCASSFTGGTGELFFGEGSRLTVL.

This rearrangement joins TRBV2 to TRBJ2-3; no reliable D call. Germline V CDR1 and CDR2: SNHLY, FYNNEI. With 8 bases removed from V and 2 bases from J, the gap between germline ends came to 14 bases. The length of the CDR3 is 14 residues. CDR3 protein: CASALLYYTDTQYF. The CDR3 nucleotides are TGTGCCAGCGCGCTTCTCTACTACACAGATACGCAGTATTTT.

V and J are TRBV5-6 and TRBJ1-6, with a weak D call TRBD1 (6 bases). Germline values: CDR1 SGHDT, CDR2 YYEEEE. The CDR3 is 15 residues long. V was cut by 2 bases and J by 10 bases, with 16 bases left in between. The DNA of the CDR3 is TGTGCCAGCAGCTTACGAACGACAGGAGGATCACCCCTCCACTTT. This sequence encodes CASSLRTTGGSPLHF. Looking up the rest from reference TRBV5-6 and TRBJ1-6 gives the full variable domain: DAGVTQSPTHLIKTRGQQVTLRCSPKSGHDTVSWYQQALGQGPQFIFQYYEEEERQRGNFPDRFSGHQFPNYSSELNVNALLLGDSALYLCASSLRTTGGSPLHFGNGTRLTVT.

This chain joins TRBV2 and TRBJ1-2; maybe TRBD1 (6 bases). V was pared by 2 bases and J by 7 bases, with 8 bases between. The CDR3 extends over 12 amino acids. Germline assignment: CDR1 SNHLY and CDR2 FYNNEI. The CDR3 DNA follows: TGTGCCAGCAGTGAAACAGGGATTGGCTACACCTTC. It translates to CASSETGIGYTF.

The chain links TRBV19 to TRBJ1-1; D is undetermined. V lost 0 bases and J lost 0, with 8 bases in between. The CDR3 extends over 15 amino acids. Germline V CDR1 and CDR2: LNHDA, SQIVND (reference sequence). This chain's CDR3 is CASSIDWALNTEAFF. DNA for the CDR3: TGTGCCAGTAGTATAGATTGGGCGTTGAACACTGAAGCTTTCTTT.

The rearrangement uses TRBV7-2 and TRBJ2-7; D gene uncertain. CDR1 is SGHTA and CDR2 is FQGNSA in the germline V gene. V was pared by 1 base and J by 2 bases, with 9 bases between. There are 14 residues in the CDR3. The CDR3 DNA reads TGTGCCAGCAGCTTAGTCGCAGGTGCCTACGAGCAGTACTTC. Its protein product is CASSLVAGAYEQYF.

Only a few counts were recorded for this clone. The CDR3 sequence: CASSVSGARIYEQFF. The CDR3, as DNA: TGTGCCAGCAGTGTTTCAGGGGCGCGAATCTATGAGCAGTTCTTC. The chain uses TRBV28 and TRBJ2-1, with a weak D call TRBD1 (6 bases). The length of the CDR3 is 15 residues. Germline V CDR1 and CDR2: MDHEN, SYDVKM. V lost 5 bases and J 8 bases, leaving 19 bases between the germline ends.

The V gene is TRBV6-5, the J gene TRBJ1-1, with 7 bases that match TRBD1. In germline, CDR1 is MNHEY, CDR2 SVGAGI. The J segment lost 4 bases and the V segment lost 7 bases, leaving 6 bases of the junction unmatched. The CDR3 has 13 amino acids. The CDR3 DNA is TGTGCCAGCAACCGACAGGGAGGCACTGAAGCTTTCTTT. Translated, it gives CASNRQGGTEAFF.

This clone has only one observation. V and J are TRBV9 and TRBJ1-3, with no clear D. This CDR3 is 11 amino acids long. Trimming removed 0 bases at V and 7 bases at J, with 2 bases between. Germline lookup yields CDR1 SGDLS and CDR2 YYNGEE. The CDR3 nucleotides are TGTGCCAGCAGCGTAGCGAACACCATATATTTT. Translating gives CASSVANTIYF.

The V and J genes are TRBV15 and TRBJ2-3; D is possibly TRBD2 (6 bases). V lost 5 bases and J lost 0, with 18 bases in between. This CDR3 has 17 amino acids. CDR1 is LNHNV and CDR2 is YYDKDF in the germline V gene (reference sequence). The CDR3 sequence is CATSSSTRETSTDTQYF. CDR3 coding DNA: TGTGCCACCAGCTCCTCGACTAGGGAAACTAGCACAGATACGCAGTATTTT.

This clone was recorded a few times. V gene TRBV4-1 combines with J gene TRBJ1-1; D is ambiguous. This CDR3 has 14 residues. Deletions cut 0 bases from V and 1 base from J, with 6 bases between. In germline, CDR1 is MGHRA, CDR2 YSYEKL. In nucleotides, the CDR3 is TGCGCCAGCAGCCAAGATAACTGGAACACTGAAGCTTTCTTT. It encodes CASSQDNWNTEAFF.

The chain carries TRBV15 and TRBJ2-5; 7 bases fit TRBD1. V lost 5 bases to trimming and J lost 4 bases; unmatched junction nucleotides: 4. The length of the CDR3 is 13 residues. The germline V gene has CDR1 LNHNV and CDR2 YYDKDF (reference sequence). The CDR3 DNA reads TGTGCCACCAGCTCGCGACAGGGAGAGACCCAGTACTTC. This codes for CATSSRQGETQYF.

This clone is a singleton in its sample. The rearrangement links TRBV6-5 to TRBJ1-6; D remains ambiguous. Germline CDR1 reads MNHEY; CDR2 reads SVGAGI. The CDR3 has 16 amino acids. V was shortened by 0 bases and J by 3 bases, with 9 bases between the two germline ends. CDR3 protein: CASSYSPQIYNSPLHF. Written as DNA, the CDR3 is TGTGCCAGCAGTTACTCGCCACAGATCTATAATTCACCCCTCCACTTT.

The chain carries TRBV14 and TRBJ2-5; the match to TRBD1 covers 10 bases. The CDR3 is 13 residues long. Germline V gene data show CDR1 as SGHDN and CDR2 as FVKESK. V lost 4 bases to trimming and J lost 9 bases; unmatched junction nucleotides: 5. The CDR3, as DNA: TGTGCCAGCAGCCCCGGGACAGGGGTGGCCCAGTACTTC. Translated: CASSPGTGVAQYF.

V and J are TRBV28 and TRBJ1-4, with a weak D call TRBD1 (5 bases). Germline V gene sequence: CDR1 MDHEN, CDR2 SYDVKM. The CDR3 runs to 18 residues. Deletions cut 5 bases from V and 2 bases from J, with 21 bases between. The CDR3: CASSGSLGVGGTNEKLFF. In DNA form, the CDR3 reads TGTGCCAGCAGTGGGTCATTAGGGGTGGGAGGCACTAATGAAAAACTGTTTTTT.

The chain's CDR3 is CASTILGGVGNEQFF. The CDR3 DNA follows: TGTGCCAGTACTATTCTGGGGGGAGTTGGGAATGAGCAGTTCTTC. This chain uses TRBV19 with TRBJ2-1, with D perhaps matching TRBD2 (6 bases). Trimming took 7 bases from V and 7 from J, leaving 20 bases between them. The CDR3 loop spans 15 amino acids. Per germline, CDR1 LNHDA and CDR2 SQIVND (reference sequence).